This paragraph reports one T cell receptor beta chain. Sequencing of TCR beta, carried out with a high-throughput approach, was applied to CD8+ and CD4+ T cells from the blood. TEMRA cells were FACS-enriched and CD8+ and CD4+ T cells negatively isolated. The authors reverse transcribed roughly 0.5 to 1 ug RNA with random hexamers. Multiplex PCR with immunoSEQ amplified the TCR beta CDR3 across 54 Vbeta and 13 Jbeta. TCRdb itself ran the immunoSEQ multiplex PCR reads through MiXCR, one entry per CDR3 protein. This sample yields approximately 150,000 distinct CDR3 sequences, of which roughly 94% are seen a single time; more than 0.065% belongs to the top ten. These data are taken from a study of CD8 T cells in Susac syndrome. The germline gives CDR1 MNHEY, CDR2 SMNVEV (reference sequence). The CDR3 totals 14 residues. With 4 bases removed from V and 6 bases from J, the gap between germline ends came to 15 bases.

This chain links TRBV27 with TRBJ1-1; D might be TRBD1 (5 bases). The sample taken for sequencing was CD4+ T cells from PBMCs. This receptor was identified in a human donor in good health. The CDR3 region has the DNA TGTGCCAGCAGTTATCCCGGCAGGGACTCTGAAGCTTTCTTT. It is translated as CASSYPGRDSEAFF.